The rows below give T cell receptor beta chains drawn from one sample of a study of Graves' ophthalmopathy and Graves' hyperthyroidism. TCRdb fed the multiplex PCR reads into MiXCR, producing one record per CDR3 protein. The profile covers 360,000 or so distinct CDR3 sequences, with 18% appearing a single time and 1.5% to 2% taken by the ten largest. The sample taken for sequencing was peripheral blood. These receptors were collected from a woman between 18 and 29 years old with Graves' ophthalmopathy. The CDR3 runs from the conserved cysteine through the conserved F or W. Fields, in order: J gene, D gene, V gene, clone size, CDR3 DNA, CDR3 protein. D genes are given only for firm matches. The listing skips clone size in some rows; elsewhere it reads once, few, many or a size class.

j_gene: TRBJ1-3
d_gene: TRBD1
v_gene: TRBV6-1
abundance: many
CDR3nt: TGTGCCAGCAGCCCCGACAGGGCTGGAAACACCATATATTTT
CDR3aa: CASSPDRAGNTIYF

j_gene: TRBJ2-5
d_gene: TRBD1
v_gene: TRBV27
abundance: many
CDR3nt: TGTGCCAGCAGAATGGGGACAGGGATGTTTAGGGAGACCCAGTACTTC
CDR3aa: CASRMGTGMFRETQYF

j_gene: TRBJ2-7
d_gene: TRBD1
v_gene: TRBV7-9
abundance: many
CDR3nt: TGTGCCAGCAGCTTAGACCCCCGACAGGGGCTTGGCGAGCAGTACTTC
CDR3aa: CASSLDPRQGLGEQYF

j_gene: TRBJ2-7
d_gene: NA
v_gene: TRBV6-2/TRBV6-3
abundance: many
CDR3nt: TGTGCCAGCAGTTACTCTGGCGATCAAATTCCCTACGAGCAGTACTTC
CDR3aa: CASSYSGDQIPYEQYF

j_gene: TRBJ2-5
d_gene: NA
v_gene: TRBV6-1
abundance: many
CDR3nt: TGTGCCAGCAGTGGAAGAGGAGGTACGGAGACCCAGTACTTC
CDR3aa: CASSGRGGTETQYF

j_gene: TRBJ1-1
d_gene: NA
v_gene: TRBV4-3
abundance: NA
CDR3nt: TGCGCCAGCAGCCAGGCCTTCAGTCTTGGGGCTTTCTTT
CDR3aa: CASSQAFSLGAFF

j_gene: TRBJ1-1
d_gene: TRBD1
v_gene: TRBV20-1
abundance: many
CDR3nt: TGCAGTGCTAGAAGGACAGGGCTGAACACTGAAGCTTTCTTT
CDR3aa: CSARRTGLNTEAFF

j_gene: TRBJ1-1
d_gene: NA
v_gene: TRBV6-5
abundance: many
CDR3nt: TGTGCCAGCAAGGGGAACCGCATGAACACTGAAGCTTTCTTT
CDR3aa: CASKGNRMNTEAFF

j_gene: TRBJ1-6
d_gene: TRBD1
v_gene: TRBV6-5
abundance: many
CDR3nt: TGTGCCAGCAGTTACTTGGGACAGGGGAGGAATTCACCCCTCCACTTT
CDR3aa: CASSYLGQGRNSPLHF

j_gene: TRBJ1-6
d_gene: NA
v_gene: TRBV18
abundance: many
CDR3nt: TGTGCCAGCTCACCACTTGGGGGACGGAATAATTCACCCCTCCACTTT
CDR3aa: CASSPLGGRNNSPLHF

j_gene: TRBJ1-1
d_gene: NA
v_gene: TRBV9
abundance: many
CDR3nt: TGTGCCAGCAGCGTAGGGAAGAACACTGAAGCTTTCTTT
CDR3aa: CASSVGKNTEAFF

j_gene: TRBJ2-7
d_gene: TRBD2
v_gene: TRBV7-8
abundance: many
CDR3nt: TGTGCCAGCACCCCCGGGACTAATACTTACGAGCAGTACTTC
CDR3aa: CASTPGTNTYEQYF

j_gene: TRBJ1-2
d_gene: NA
v_gene: TRBV24-1
abundance: many
CDR3nt: TGTGCCACCAGTGATCGAGGGAGGGGCTACACCTTC
CDR3aa: CATSDRGRGYTF

j_gene: TRBJ1-3
d_gene: NA
v_gene: TRBV7-2
abundance: many
CDR3nt: TGTGCCAGCAGCTTAGGGCCGGGGGCGGCTGGAAACACCATATATTTT
CDR3aa: CASSLGPGAAGNTIYF

j_gene: TRBJ1-6
d_gene: NA
v_gene: TRBV6-1
abundance: NA
CDR3nt: TGTGCCAGCAGTGAACAGGAGCCCGCGGGTTCACCCCTCCACTTT
CDR3aa: CASSEQEPAGSPLHF

j_gene: TRBJ1-6
d_gene: TRBD1
v_gene: TRBV6-5
abundance: many
CDR3nt: TGTGCCAGCAGTTTCTATGGGACAGGGTCACCACCCCTCCACTTT
CDR3aa: CASSFYGTGSPPLHF

j_gene: TRBJ1-1
d_gene: TRBD1
v_gene: TRBV7-2
abundance: many
CDR3nt: TGTGCCAGCAGCTCAGGACAGGGGCACACTGAAGCTTTCTTT
CDR3aa: CASSSGQGHTEAFF

j_gene: TRBJ1-5
d_gene: NA
v_gene: TRBV12-3/TRBV12-4
abundance: many
CDR3nt: TGTGCCAGCAGTTTAAATAACGTCGCCGGCACCCAGCCCCAGCATTTT
CDR3aa: CASSLNNVAGTQPQHF

j_gene: TRBJ2-2
d_gene: NA
v_gene: TRBV20-1
abundance: many
CDR3nt: TGCAGTGCCGCTGAGGGGGGGCGGGAGACCGGGGAGCTGTTTTTT
CDR3aa: CSAAEGGRETGELFF

j_gene: TRBJ1-1
d_gene: NA
v_gene: TRBV6-5
abundance: many
CDR3nt: TGTGCCAGCAGTTACAGCAGTCTGAACACTGAAGCTTTCTTT
CDR3aa: CASSYSSLNTEAFF

j_gene: TRBJ2-2
d_gene: NA
v_gene: TRBV7-3
abundance: many
CDR3nt: TGTGCCAGCAGCTTGGGGTTCGCGGGGGAGCTGTTTTTT
CDR3aa: CASSLGFAGELFF

j_gene: TRBJ2-7
d_gene: NA
v_gene: TRBV27
abundance: many
CDR3nt: TGTGCCAGCAGTTCCCTTACCTCACCCGAGCAGTACTTC
CDR3aa: CASSSLTSPEQYF

j_gene: TRBJ1-1
d_gene: TRBD1
v_gene: TRBV19
abundance: many
CDR3nt: TGTGCCAGTAGTATGGGACAGGGAATGAACACTGAAGCTTTCTTT
CDR3aa: CASSMGQGMNTEAFF

j_gene: TRBJ1-6
d_gene: TRBD1
v_gene: TRBV20-1
abundance: many
CDR3nt: TGCAGTGCGAGCCCGGGACAGAATTCACCCCTCCACTTT
CDR3aa: CSASPGQNSPLHF

j_gene: TRBJ1-1
d_gene: NA
v_gene: TRBV29-1
abundance: NA
CDR3nt: TGCAGCGTTGAGTGGGGCAAGGCATCTGGGGCTTTCTTT
CDR3aa: CSVEWGKASGAFF

j_gene: TRBJ2-5
d_gene: NA
v_gene: TRBV7-2
abundance: many
CDR3nt: TGTGCCAGCAGCTCAGTTACCCAAGAGACCCAGTACTTC
CDR3aa: CASSSVTQETQYF